These T cell receptor beta chains were read from a single sample in a study of human T cells and chemical hapten exposure. MiXCR, run by TCRdb on the RACE reads, gives a single entry per CDR3 protein. The profile shows a few hundred thousand distinct CDR3 sequences, over 5% of them singletons. Source: whole blood, taken in connection with sensitization to the hapten diphenylcyclopropenone (DPC). These receptors all come from a young woman with alopecia areata. Some clones in this sample may be carry-over from other donors' samples. CDR3s include the opening cysteine and the closing phenylalanine or tryptophan. The D gene is left open where the match is weak. The size field is filled for only some rows; it gives once, few, many or a size class.

TRBV12-3/TRBV12-4	TRBJ1-1	-	-	TGTGCCAGCCAGACTACAGGGCGAGGGGCTGAAGCTTTCTTT	CASQTTGRGAEAFF
TRBV6-2/TRBV6-3	TRBJ1-6	many	TRBD1	TGTGCCAGCAGTCTAACCTCCGGGACAGGGGATTATTCACCCCTCCACTTT	CASSLTSGTGDYSPLHF
TRBV6-2/TRBV6-3	TRBJ2-3	-	TRBD2	TGTGCCAGCAGTTACTCCGCGGCTAGCGGGGGGCTATCCACAGATACGCAGTATTTT	CASSYSAASGGLSTDTQYF
TRBV27	TRBJ2-3	few	-	TGTGCCAGCACCCATAACCCCGGGCCCACCACAGATACGCAGTATTTT	CASTHNPGPTTDTQYF
TRBV6-6	TRBJ1-3	few	-	TGTGCCAGCAGTTACTCCGGGGCCCCGCGATCTGGAAACACCATATATTTT	CASSYSGAPRSGNTIYF
TRBV12-3/TRBV12-4	TRBJ2-2	-	-	TGTGCCAGCAGTTTCGGTCGAAGCACCGGGGAGCTGTTTTTT	CASSFGRSTGELFF
TRBV5-6	TRBJ2-7	few	-	TGTGCCAGCAGCTTGGCGTCTTCTTACTCCTACGAGCAGTACTTC	CASSLASSYSYEQYF
TRBV2	TRBJ2-7	many	-	TGTGCCAGCAGTGAAGGGTCACTCTCCTACGAGCAGTACTTC	CASSEGSLSYEQYF
TRBV12-3/TRBV12-4	TRBJ2-1	-	TRBD1	TGTGCCAGCAGTCGGACAGGAATCTCCTACAATGAGCAGTTCTTC	CASSRTGISYNEQFF
TRBV6-1	TRBJ2-3	few	-	TGTGCCAGCAGTGTCGTTTCGGGTGTCGGCACAGATACGCAGTATTTT	CASSVVSGVGTDTQYF
TRBV27	TRBJ2-7	many	-	TGTGCCACAAAAACCCCGGGCTACGAGCAGTACTTC	CATKTPGYEQYF
TRBV12-3/TRBV12-4	TRBJ2-3	few	TRBD2	TGTGCCAGCCGCCGGTCTAGCGGGGAGGCAGATACGCAGTATTTT	CASRRSSGEADTQYF
TRBV5-4	TRBJ2-7	-	-	TGTGCCAGCAGCTTAAGGAGAGGGAAATCCTACGAGCAGTACTTC	CASSLRRGKSYEQYF
TRBV4-2	TRBJ1-2	many	TRBD1	TGTGCCAGCAGCCAAGGGGACAGTACCTTCTATGGCTACACCTTC	CASSQGDSTFYGYTF
TRBV12-3/TRBV12-4	TRBJ1-1	-	-	TGTGCCAGCAGCCTGGGACCGCCCGGGCACACTGAAGCTTTCTTT	CASSLGPPGHTEAFF
TRBV5-1	TRBJ1-5	few	-	TGCGCCAGCAGCTTGGAAGGAACCTTGGGCAATCAGCCCCAGCATTTT	CASSLEGTLGNQPQHF
TRBV28	TRBJ1-2	many	TRBD1	TGTGCCAGCAGTTTAACAGGGGGGCACTATGGCTACACCTTC	CASSLTGGHYGYTF
TRBV7-9	TRBJ1-1	many	-	TGTGCCAGCAGCTTAGTAGCAAGGGGCACTGAAGCTTTCTTT	CASSLVARGTEAFF
TRBV7-2	TRBJ1-6	many	-	TGTGCCAGCAGCCCCGGCCTCTATAATTCACCCCTCCACTTT	CASSPGLYNSPLHF
TRBV20-1	TRBJ2-3	-	-	TGCAGTGCTAGACAACTGACAGGAGATACGCAGTATTTT	CSARQLTGDTQYF
TRBV7-2	TRBJ2-3	many	-	TGTGCCAGCAGCTTAGTCAGCACCGGCACAGATACGCAGTATTTT	CASSLVSTGTDTQYF
TRBV5-1	TRBJ1-5	few	-	TGCGCCAGCAGCTTGGAAGGCATGGGCAGGTCCCAGCCCCAGCATTTT	CASSLEGMGRSQPQHF
TRBV5-1	TRBJ1-2	-	TRBD1	TGCGCCAGCAGCTTGATGACAGGGGTGTTGGATGGCTACACCTTC	CASSLMTGVLDGYTF
TRBV4-1	TRBJ2-1	many	TRBD2	TGCGCCAGCAGCCCTACTCTCGTTGCTAGCGGAAACAATGAGCAGTTCTTC	CASSPTLVASGNNEQFF
TRBV4-3	TRBJ2-7	few	TRBD1	TGCGCCAGCAGCCAGGGGACAGAAAGCTCCTACGAGCAGTACTTC	CASSQGTESSYEQYF
TRBV7-6	TRBJ2-1	-	-	TGTGCCAGCAGCTTAAGTCAAAGGGTCCCTGAGCAGTTCTTC	CASSLSQRVPEQFF
TRBV6-5	TRBJ1-1	many	-	TGTGCCAGCAGTTTGGGACCCCGGAACACTGAAGCTTTCTTT	CASSLGPRNTEAFF
TRBV6-2/TRBV6-3	TRBJ1-1	many	-	TGTGCCAGCCTACACACAGGGCTGGGATTTGAGATAACTGAAGCTTTCTTT	CASLHTGLGFEITEAFF
TRBV7-2	TRBJ2-3	many	-	TGTGCCAGCAGCCATCTGGAGGATACGCAGTATTTT	CASSHLEDTQYF
TRBV3-1	TRBJ2-3	many	TRBD1	TGTGCCAGCAGCGACCAGACAGGGGGCGCGGATGATACGCAGTATTTT	CASSDQTGGADDTQYF
TRBV29-1	TRBJ1-3	-	-	TGCAGCGTTGAGATCTCTGGAAACACCATATATTTT	CSVEISGNTIYF
TRBV29-1	TRBJ2-5	few	-	TGCAGCGTTAAGAGGGGTGGGCAAGAGACCCAGTACTTC	CSVKRGGQETQYF
TRBV2	TRBJ2-5	-	TRBD2	TGTGCCAGCAGTGAACCGGGGGGGTTGGGTACCCAGTACTTC	CASSEPGGLGTQYF
TRBV3-1	TRBJ1-2	-	-	TGTGCCAGCAGCCAAGAGTTGGCACTTGGCTACACCTTC	CASSQELALGYTF
TRBV7-2	TRBJ2-3	few	TRBD1	TGTGCCAGCAGTCGACAGGGGGCAAGCACAGATACGCAGTATTTT	CASSRQGASTDTQYF
TRBV7-2	TRBJ2-2	-	TRBD2	TGTGCCAGCAGCCTAGCCCCAGCGGGGGCCACCACCGGGGAGCTGTTTTTT	CASSLAPAGATTGELFF
TRBV27	TRBJ1-2	-	TRBD1	TGTGCCAGCAGTTCTATCGGGACAGGGCCATCATGGGATGGCTACACCTTC	CASSSIGTGPSWDGYTF
TRBV14	TRBJ2-1	-	-	TGTGCCAGCAGCCACCGAAGGGATTATGGCTTGCAGGGGCAGTTCTTC	CASSHRRDYGLQGQFF
TRBV12-5	TRBJ2-3	-	TRBD1	TGTGCTAGTGGACCCGGACAGGGAAGCACAGATACGCAGTATTTT	CASGPGQGSTDTQYF
TRBV29-1	TRBJ2-5	many	-	TGCAGCGTTAGCAGGGAAGGGACCCAGTACTTC	CSVSREGTQYF
TRBV29-1	TRBJ2-2	many	-	TGCAGCGTTGGCAGGCCTCCCAGAGAGGCCGGGGAGCTGTTTTTT	CSVGRPPREAGELFF
TRBV7-9	TRBJ2-5	many	-	TGTGCCAGCAGCTTAAATTTCCGAGAGACCCAGTACTTC	CASSLNFRETQYF
TRBV24-1	TRBJ2-3	many	TRBD2	TGTGCCACCAGGGGTAGCGGGGGAGGTACGCAGTATTTT	CATRGSGGGTQYF
TRBV5-6	TRBJ1-5	many	-	TGTGCCAGCAGCTTGGGGGGATACAATCAGCCCCAGCATTTT	CASSLGGYNQPQHF
TRBV9	TRBJ2-3	many	TRBD2	TGTGCCAGCAGCCATGGGACTAGCGGGGGCACAGATACGCAGTATTTT	CASSHGTSGGTDTQYF
TRBV7-6	TRBJ1-6	many	TRBD1	TGTGCCAGCAGCTCGGGACAGGGTTTCATCTCCTATAATTCACCCCTCCACTTT	CASSSGQGFISYNSPLHF
TRBV6-2/TRBV6-3	TRBJ2-7	few	-	TGTGCCAGCAGTCAACAGTCGACGAGGTACCCCTACGAGCAGTACTTC	CASSQQSTRYPYEQYF